This entry features one TCR beta chain sequence. What it recognizes is unknown. This CDR3 region has 16 residues. V lost 0 bases to trimming and J lost 1 base; unmatched junction nucleotides: 5. Germline values: CDR1 DFQATT, CDR2 SNEGSKA (reference sequence). This entry belongs to a study of post-analysis software for immune sequencing data. The study's findings and limits: Patients carried roughly 5 TRBV segments more frequently than controls did, and TRBV5-6, TRBV5-1 and TRBV20-1 were among them.

The authors incorporated unique molecular identifiers into the TCR beta cDNA libraries. One entry per CDR3 protein results from TCRdb running MiXCR on the PCR reads. This sample yields hundreds of thousands of distinct CDR3 sequences, of which 53% are seen a single time; roughly 4.4% belongs to the top ten. The sequence came from a girl aged 10-17 years with multiple sclerosis. The sample taken for sequencing was blood. The V and J genes are TRBV20-1 and TRBJ2-5; TRBD2 agrees at 10 bases. CDR3 protein: CSARDSERGGQETQYF. The CDR3 region has the DNA TGCAGTGCTAGAGATTCTGAGCGGGGGGGCCAAGAGACCCAGTACTTC.